This is a list of T cell receptor beta chains from one sample in a study of OX40 agonist ivuxolimab in advanced cancers. Profiled with immunoSEQ multiplex PCR; TCRdb holds only in-frame clones, not every one. This table holds some 33,000 clones, approximately 84% found once. The sequencing here drew on CD4+ or CD8+ T cells sorted from blood, taken in a trial of the OX40 agonist ivuxolimab. The receptor source for this set is an adult with an advanced solid tumor such as melanoma, head and neck, liver or kidney cancer. Both conserved end residues are part of each CDR3. The D gene is left open where the match is weak. Not all rows give a size; the values are once, few, many and, for expanded clones, a class.

TRBV11-2	-	TRBJ2-7	-	TGTGCCAGCAGCGTTCGGGCCCCCGCATCCTACGAGCAGTACTTC	CASSVRAPASYEQYF
TRBV27	TRBD2	TRBJ2-3	-	TGTGCCAGCAGTTTATCGAACCTCCGGGCGGGAGATGCAGATACGCAGTATTTT	CASSLSNLRAGDADTQYF
TRBV5-1	TRBD2	TRBJ2-1	-	TGCGCCAGCAGAAGGAGGGAGGGCCTATACAATGAGCAGTTCTTC	CASRRREGLYNEQFF
TRBV7-2	-	TRBJ1-1	-	TGTGCCAGCAGCTATTCTAGCACTGAAGCTTTCTTT	CASSYSSTEAFF
TRBV13	TRBD1	TRBJ2-3	once	TGTGCCAGCAGCTCTGGGACAGGGCTCGCTACGCAGTATTTT	CASSSGTGLATQYF
TRBV5-1	TRBD1	TRBJ1-2	-	TGCGCCAGCAGCCCTCAGGGACAGGGGCGGCACTATGGCTACACCTTC	CASSPQGQGRHYGYTF
TRBV7-9	-	TRBJ2-1	-	TGTGCCAGCAGTTACTCCTACAATGAGCAGTTCTTC	CASSYSYNEQFF
TRBV27	TRBD1	TRBJ1-1	-	TGTGCCAGCAGTTCGGGGCCAGGACAGGGGAACACTGAAGCTTTCTTT	CASSSGPGQGNTEAFF
TRBV7-9	TRBD2	TRBJ2-5	-	TGTGCCAGCAGCTGGACTGGGACTAGCGGGAAGGGCAACCAAGAGACCCAGTACTTC	CASSWTGTSGKGNQETQYF
TRBV4-2	TRBD2	TRBJ2-1	-	TGTGCCAGCAGCCAAGAAGGGTCGGGGGGGCGGAATGAGCAGTTCTTC	CASSQEGSGGRNEQFF
TRBV15	TRBD1	TRBJ1-4	-	TGTGCCACCAGCAGGCGTCCGCCGGGACAGTCTAATGAAAAACTGTTTTTT	CATSRRPPGQSNEKLFF
TRBV10-3	TRBD2	TRBJ2-3	-	TGTGCCATCAGATCCGAGCGGGGGGTCCTAGATACGCAGTATTTT	CAIRSERGVLDTQYF
TRBV14	-	TRBJ2-5	-	TGTGCCAGCAGCCTCGTTATCGGGCCCCAAGAGACCCAGTACTTC	CASSLVIGPQETQYF
TRBV21-1	-	TRBJ1-1	-	TGTGCCAGCAGAAGCCATCTAGACACAATTCGCACTGAAGCTTTCTTT	CASRSHLDTIRTEAFF
TRBV9	TRBD2	TRBJ2-5	-	TGTGCCAGCAGCGTAGCTACAATGAGGGAGGGAGAGACCCAGTACTTC	CASSVATMREGETQYF
TRBV2	-	TRBJ1-1	large	TGTGCCAGCAGATCTAGTGAGAGGAGGACTGAAGCTTTCTTT	CASRSSERRTEAFF
TRBV30	-	TRBJ1-6	once	TGTGCCTGGAGTGTCGGGGGGTTGGGTTCACCCCTCCACTTT	CAWSVGGLGSPLHF
TRBV11-2	TRBD1	TRBJ2-5	-	TGTGCCAGCAGCTTAGAGACAGGGTTTGAAGAGACCCAGTACTTC	CASSLETGFEETQYF
TRBV2	-	TRBJ2-5	-	TGTGCCAGCAGTGAAGTTCGGCCGGAACTAGACCTTGATGAGACCCAGTACTTC	CASSEVRPELDLDETQYF
TRBV7-6	-	TRBJ2-7	once	TGTGCCAGCAGCCATCTCGGTGGTGGAGGGAGTGACGAGCAGTACTTC	CASSHLGGGGSDEQYF
TRBV6-1	-	TRBJ2-7	-	TGTGCCAGCAGGGCGGTAGTAAAGTACTTC	CASRAVVKYF
TRBV7-9	-	TRBJ2-2	-	TGTGCCAGCAGCGCAGTGAACACCGGGGAGCTGTTTTTT	CASSAVNTGELFF
TRBV4-3	-	TRBJ1-1	few	TGCGCCAGCAGCCAAGGGGCAGCTACTGTTGGCACTGAAGCTTTCTTT	CASSQGAATVGTEAFF
TRBV19	-	TRBJ1-1	-	TGTGCCAGTAGTATATGGAGAGGGCCGGGAATCAGTGCTGAAGCTTTCTTT	CASSIWRGPGISAEAFF